This TCR beta chain was sequenced for a study of tumor-infiltrating lymphocytes in localized non-small cell lung cancer. Study in general: Tumor tissue and non-adjacent uninvolved lung came from each patient. Findings and limits, study-wide: Only some patients had TCR sequencing, depending on available tissue.

Comments on this clone: Its specificity is unknown.

Method: immunoSEQ multiplex PCR; TCRdb's copy keeps in-frame clones and lacks some. The sample contains tens of thousands of clones, 70% to 90% of which appear only once. This clonotype was obtained from a human donor with non-small cell lung cancer. The sequenced sample consisted of lung tumor tissue.

This CDR3 is CASSHGGFSTDTQYF. DNA of the CDR3: TGTGCCAGCAGCCATGGGGGGTTCAGCACAGATACGCAGTATTTT. The chain links TRBV7-3 to TRBJ2-3, with a weak D call TRBD2 (6 bases). Trimming left V 5 bases short and J 0 bases short, with 12 bases between. This CDR3 contains 15 residues. Germline CDR1 is SGHTA and CDR2 is FQGTGA.